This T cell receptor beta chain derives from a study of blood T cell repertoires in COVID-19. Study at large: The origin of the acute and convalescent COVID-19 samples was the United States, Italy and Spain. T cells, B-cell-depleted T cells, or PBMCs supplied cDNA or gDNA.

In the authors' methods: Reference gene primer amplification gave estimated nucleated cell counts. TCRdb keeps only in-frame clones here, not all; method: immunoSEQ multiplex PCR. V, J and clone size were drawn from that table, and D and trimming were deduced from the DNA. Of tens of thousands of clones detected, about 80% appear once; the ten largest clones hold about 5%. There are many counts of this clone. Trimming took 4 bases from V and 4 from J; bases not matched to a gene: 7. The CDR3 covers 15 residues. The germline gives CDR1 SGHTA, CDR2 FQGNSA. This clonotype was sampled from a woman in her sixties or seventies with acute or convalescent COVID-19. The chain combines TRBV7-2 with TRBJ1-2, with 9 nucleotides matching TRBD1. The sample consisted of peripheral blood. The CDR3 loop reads CASSYKTGGPYGYTF. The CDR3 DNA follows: TGTGCCAGCAGCTACAAGACAGGGGGACCCTATGGCTACACCTTC.